This T cell receptor beta chain emerged from a study of T cell responses to AZD1222 COVID-19 vaccine. In the study overall: Researchers grouped second doses given at about 4 or about 12 weeks into one pool. Study results and caveats: Spike-specific TCRs gained breadth and depth after people received two AZD1222 doses. Within unmutated variant regions lay the reported targets of nearly half of spike-specific TCRs.

The germline V gene encodes CDR1 KGHSH and CDR2 LQKENI. Losses at the gene ends were 2 bases for V and 3 bases for J; bases not matched to a gene: 6. This CDR3 spans 16 amino acids. TCRdb's table, derived via immunoSEQ multiplex PCR, lists solely in-frame clones and lacks some. The repertoire consists of about 120,000 clones, with about 92% occurring once and the leading ten covering 2.5% to 3%. Turning to this clone: The target antigen is unknown.

This TCR came from an adult in good health. The chain is built from TRBV18 and TRBJ2-2, with 7 positions matching TRBD1. Source: peripheral blood, taken on day 0 of AZD1222 vaccination. The CDR3 spells CASSPSRTGYTGELFF. As DNA, the CDR3 is TGTGCCAGCTCACCATCTAGGACAGGATACACCGGGGAGCTGTTTTTT.